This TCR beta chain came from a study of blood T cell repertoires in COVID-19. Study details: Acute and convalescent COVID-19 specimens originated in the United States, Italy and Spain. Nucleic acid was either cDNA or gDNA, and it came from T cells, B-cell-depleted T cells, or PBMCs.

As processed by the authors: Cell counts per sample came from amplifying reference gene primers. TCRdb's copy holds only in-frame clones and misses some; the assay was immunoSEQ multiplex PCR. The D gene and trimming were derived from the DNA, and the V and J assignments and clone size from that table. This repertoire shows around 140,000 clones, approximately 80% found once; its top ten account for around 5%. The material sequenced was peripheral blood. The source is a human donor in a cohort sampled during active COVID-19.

For the CDR3, the DNA is TGTGCCTGGAGCCAGGGAAACACCATATATTTT. It translates to CAWSQGNTIYF. The chain couples TRBV30 to TRBJ1-3, with D uncertain. The ends were cut back, 3 bases at V and 4 bases at J, with 4 bases in the middle. The germline gives CDR1 GTSNPN, CDR2 SVGIG (reference sequence). The CDR3 has 11 amino acids.